Listed below are T cell receptor beta chains from one sample, sequenced in a study of CD8 T cells in Susac syndrome. TCRdb re-derived calls from the immunoSEQ multiplex PCR reads in MiXCR, one entry per CDR3 protein. The data show approximately 190,000 distinct CDR3 sequences, around 93% seen once. The sequenced sample was CD4+ T cells from PBMCs. These receptors originate from a human donor in good health. The CDR3 runs from the conserved cysteine through the conserved F or W. The D gene is left open where the match is weak. Size is omitted from some rows. Given values are once, few, many or a class for expanded clones.

size: -; D: TRBD1; V: TRBV25-1; J: TRBJ2-5; CDR3: CASSGIGTAQETQYF; DNA: TGTGCCAGCAGTGGAATAGGGACAGCACAAGAGACCCAGTACTTC
size: -; D: -; V: TRBV5-1; J: TRBJ1-1; CDR3: CASTTRGGNTEAFF; DNA: TGCGCCAGCACCACGAGGGGGGGGAACACTGAAGCTTTCTTT
size: -; D: -; V: TRBV15; J: TRBJ1-1; CDR3: CATSRDRNLGGNTEAFF; DNA: TGTGCCACCAGCAGAGATCGAAACTTAGGGGGGAACACTGAAGCTTTCTTT
size: -; D: -; V: TRBV9; J: TRBJ1-1; CDR3: CASSSTGGTNTEAFF; DNA: TGTGCCAGCAGCTCAACCGGTGGCACGAACACTGAAGCTTTCTTT
size: -; D: -; V: TRBV7-3; J: TRBJ2-5; CDR3: CASSLRGPTGETQYF; DNA: TGTGCCAGCAGCTTAAGGGGACCCACTGGAGAGACCCAGTACTTC
size: -; D: TRBD1; V: TRBV7-2; J: TRBJ1-6; CDR3: CASSPDRVAPLHF; DNA: TGTGCCAGCAGCCCGGACAGGGTTGCACCCCTCCACTTT
size: -; D: -; V: TRBV20-1; J: TRBJ1-4; CDR3: CSARDRGTSNEKLFF; DNA: TGCAGTGCTAGAGATCGGGGAACTTCTAATGAAAAACTGTTTTTT
size: -; D: TRBD2; V: TRBV11-1; J: TRBJ2-7; CDR3: CASSREGPYEQYF; DNA: TGTGCCAGCAGCCGGGAGGGTCCCTACGAGCAGTACTTC
size: once; D: TRBD1; V: TRBV4-3; J: TRBJ2-3; CDR3: CASSRGPGQPTDTQYF; DNA: TGCGCCAGCAGCCGCGGTCCGGGACAGCCCACAGATACGCAGTATTTT
size: -; D: -; V: TRBV5-1; J: TRBJ2-5; CDR3: CASTKDQGLKTQYF; DNA: TGCGCCAGCACTAAGGACCAGGGGTTGAAGACCCAGTACTTC
size: -; D: -; V: TRBV20-1; J: TRBJ1-5; CDR3: CSARDLGGGNNQPQHF; DNA: TGCAGTGCTAGAGATTTGGGAGGGGGAAACAATCAGCCCCAGCATTTT
size: -; D: -; V: TRBV7-2; J: TRBJ1-5; CDR3: CASSRDGTVSNQPQHF; DNA: TGTGCCAGCAGTCGAGACGGGACTGTTAGCAATCAGCCCCAGCATTTT
size: -; D: -; V: TRBV20-1; J: TRBJ2-5; CDR3: CSARPLVRDLQETQYF; DNA: TGCAGTGCTAGACCCCTAGTCCGGGACTTACAAGAGACCCAGTACTTC
size: -; D: TRBD1; V: TRBV27; J: TRBJ1-2; CDR3: CASSPLWTGPLYGYTF; DNA: TGTGCCAGCAGTCCCCTATGGACAGGTCCTCTCTATGGCTACACCTTC
size: -; D: -; V: TRBV30; J: TRBJ1-4; CDR3: CAWSKRDEKLFF; DNA: TGTGCCTGGAGCAAAAGGGATGAAAAACTGTTTTTT
size: -; D: -; V: TRBV6-5; J: TRBJ1-2; CDR3: CASSSPGDASKGYGYTF; DNA: TGTGCCAGCAGTTCCCCAGGGGACGCTTCAAAGGGCTATGGCTACACCTTC
size: -; D: -; V: TRBV30; J: TRBJ1-2; CDR3: CAWEGGVGGYTF; DNA: TGTGCCTGGGAAGGAGGTGTTGGTGGCTACACCTTC
size: -; D: -; V: TRBV6-2/TRBV6-3; J: TRBJ1-2; CDR3: CASSYYPENYGYTF; DNA: TGTGCCAGCAGTTACTACCCAGAAAACTATGGCTACACCTTC
size: -; D: -; V: TRBV20-1; J: TRBJ1-1; CDR3: CSANLGLPNTEAFF; DNA: TGCAGTGCTAACCTCGGTCTACCGAACACTGAAGCTTTCTTT
size: -; D: -; V: TRBV4-3; J: TRBJ1-4; CDR3: CASSQVPGGPSSVLFF; DNA: TGCGCCAGCAGCCAAGTCCCCGGGGGGCCCTCCTCTGTCCTGTTTTTT
size: -; D: -; V: TRBV23-1; J: TRBJ2-2; CDR3: CASSQTVTGRVHGELFF; DNA: TGCGCCAGCAGTCAAACGGTCACAGGGAGGGTTCACGGGGAGCTGTTTTTT
size: -; D: -; V: TRBV29-1; J: TRBJ1-4; CDR3: CSVEDQKLFF; DNA: TGCAGCGTTGAAGATCAAAAACTGTTTTTT
size: -; D: -; V: TRBV6-5; J: TRBJ2-7; CDR3: CATQTGGDGEQYF; DNA: TGTGCCACCCAAACCGGGGGAGACGGCGAGCAGTACTTC
size: -; D: TRBD1; V: TRBV6-2/TRBV6-3; J: TRBJ2-7; CDR3: CASSLSGTGAHEQYF; DNA: TGTGCCAGCAGTCTTTCGGGGACAGGGGCCCACGAGCAGTACTTC
size: few; D: -; V: TRBV12-3/TRBV12-4; J: TRBJ1-1; CDR3: CASSSQGGNTEAFF; DNA: TGTGCCAGCAGTTCCCAAGGGGGAAACACTGAAGCTTTCTTT
size: -; D: -; V: TRBV6-1; J: TRBJ1-6; CDR3: CASSRGLRTYNSPLHF; DNA: TGTGCCAGCAGCCGGGGTTTACGAACCTATAATTCACCCCTCCACTTT
size: once; D: -; V: TRBV28; J: TRBJ2-7; CDR3: CSVGLPASEQYF; DNA: TGCTCAGTGGGGTTACCCGCGAGTGAGCAGTACTTC
size: -; D: -; V: TRBV20-1; J: TRBJ1-2; CDR3: CSAVVNYGYTF; DNA: TGCAGTGCAGTTGTCAACTATGGCTACACCTTC
size: once; D: -; V: TRBV5-1; J: TRBJ2-3; CDR3: CASSGLAATDTQYF; DNA: TGCGCCAGCAGTGGGCTAGCCGCCACAGATACGCAGTATTTT
size: -; D: -; V: TRBV19; J: TRBJ1-2; CDR3: CATRPVGYGYTF; DNA: TGTGCCACACGACCGGTGGGGTATGGCTACACCTTC
size: -; D: -; V: TRBV29-1; J: TRBJ2-2; CDR3: CSVRARDTGELFF; DNA: TGCAGCGTCCGAGCCCGGGACACCGGGGAGCTGTTTTTT
size: -; D: -; V: TRBV12-3/TRBV12-4; J: TRBJ1-1; CDR3: CASSGGPMNTEAFF; DNA: TGTGCCAGCAGTGGTGGACCGATGAACACTGAAGCTTTCTTT
size: -; D: -; V: TRBV6-4; J: TRBJ2-5; CDR3: CASSVDWGETQYF; DNA: TGTGCCAGCAGCGTTGACTGGGGAGAGACCCAGTACTTC
size: -; D: -; V: TRBV23-1; J: TRBJ1-1; CDR3: CASRQRRNTEAFF; DNA: TGCGCCAGCAGGCAACGACGGAACACTGAAGCTTTCTTT
size: -; D: -; V: TRBV20-1; J: TRBJ1-1; CDR3: CSWEKRLAGNTEAFF; DNA: TGCAGTTGGGAGAAGAGACTGGCCGGGAACACTGAAGCTTTCTTT
size: -; D: -; V: TRBV5-1; J: TRBJ2-2; CDR3: CASSPQTLTGELFF; DNA: TGCGCCAGCAGCCCCCAGACCCTCACCGGGGAGCTGTTTTTT
size: -; D: -; V: TRBV5-4; J: TRBJ1-2; CDR3: CASSSHRDRPYTF; DNA: TGTGCCAGCAGCTCCCACAGGGATCGGCCTTACACCTTC
size: -; D: -; V: TRBV7-9; J: TRBJ1-5; CDR3: CASSTSNQPQHF; DNA: TGTGCCAGCAGCACAAGCAATCAGCCCCAGCATTTT
size: -; D: -; V: TRBV4-3; J: TRBJ2-3; CDR3: CASSQDIYGNGQYF; DNA: TGCGCCAGCAGCCAAGACATATACGGGAATGGGCAGTATTTT
size: once; D: TRBD1; V: TRBV3-1; J: TRBJ1-6; CDR3: CASSLAGTVNNSPLHF; DNA: TGTGCCAGCAGCCTTGCCGGGACAGTCAATAATTCACCCCTCCACTTT
size: -; D: -; V: TRBV4-1; J: TRBJ2-1; CDR3: CASSRSQGLNPEQFF; DNA: TGCGCCAGCAGCCGATCACAGGGATTGAACCCTGAGCAGTTCTTC
size: -; D: TRBD1; V: TRBV3-1; J: TRBJ2-5; CDR3: CASRTQGQETQYF; DNA: TGTGCCAGTCGGACACAGGGGCAAGAGACCCAGTACTTC
size: -; D: -; V: TRBV7-2; J: TRBJ1-5; CDR3: CASSYKRGQPQHF; DNA: TGTGCCAGCAGCTACAAACGGGGCCAGCCCCAGCATTTT
size: -; D: TRBD1; V: TRBV5-1; J: TRBJ1-2; CDR3: CATGTGGGYGYTF; DNA: TGCGCCACCGGGACAGGGGGCGGCTATGGCTACACCTTC
size: -; D: -; V: TRBV28; J: TRBJ2-7; CDR3: CASSTTVSYEQYF; DNA: TGTGCCAGCAGTACGACAGTATCCTACGAGCAGTACTTC
size: -; D: -; V: TRBV25-1; J: TRBJ2-2; CDR3: CASGRTGELFF; DNA: TGTGCCAGCGGACGGACCGGGGAGCTGTTTTTT